A single T cell receptor (beta chain) is shown here with its context. Its antigen is unidentified. This sample is drawn from a study of T-cell memory formation after mild COVID-19. The overall study: Clusters of TCRs were largely donor specific.

TCRdb re-called the 5' RACE reads with MiXCR, one entry per CDR3 protein. The sample includes 550,000 to 600,000 distinct CDR3 sequences, about 22% of them seen just once. The study's findings and limits: Several responding clones turned up in pre-infection memory, indicating that cross-reactive memory may have taken part. Among clones contracting day 15 to 85, CD4/CD8 was balanced, whereas later expanders leaned CD4+. CD4+ contracting clones lay mainly in CM and EM, CD8+ ones in EMRA.

Looked up from germline, CDR1 is SGHRS and CDR2 is YFSETQ. This CDR3 spans 15 amino acids. V dropped 4 bases and J dropped 4; count of bases not matched to a gene: 10. Material: PBMCs or a T cell subset sorted from them (not recorded which). The receptor was isolated from an adult woman who had mild COVID-19 (a few samples of this study predate the infection). Cell type and time point are not known. The V call is TRBV5-1, the J call TRBJ1-2, with 7 bases aligning to TRBD1. The CDR3 reads CASSGLGQLPYGYTF. DNA for the CDR3: TGCGCCAGCAGCGGCCTGGGACAGCTCCCCTATGGCTACACCTTC.